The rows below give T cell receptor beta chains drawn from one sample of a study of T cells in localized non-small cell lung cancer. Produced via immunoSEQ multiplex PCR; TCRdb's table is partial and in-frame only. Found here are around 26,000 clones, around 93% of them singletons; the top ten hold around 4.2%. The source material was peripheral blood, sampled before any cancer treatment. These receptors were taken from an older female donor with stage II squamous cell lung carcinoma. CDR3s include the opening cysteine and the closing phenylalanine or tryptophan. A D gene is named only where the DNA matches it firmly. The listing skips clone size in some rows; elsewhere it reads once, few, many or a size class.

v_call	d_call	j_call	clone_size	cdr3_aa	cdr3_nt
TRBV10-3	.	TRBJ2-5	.	CAISEVGSLVTQYF	TGTGCCATCAGTGAGGTTGGATCCCTTGTGACCCAGTACTTC
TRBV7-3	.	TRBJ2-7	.	CASSLLPPRQYF	TGTGCCAGCAGCTTACTCCCCCCCCGGCAGTACTTC
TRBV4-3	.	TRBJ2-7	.	CASSQEQEPFYEQYF	TGCGCCAGCAGCCAGGAACAAGAGCCATTTTACGAGCAGTACTTC
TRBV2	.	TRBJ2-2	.	CASMGRRGGDTGELFF	TGTGCCAGCATGGGAAGGCGGGGCGGGGACACCGGGGAGCTGTTTTTT
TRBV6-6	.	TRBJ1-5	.	CASSYRGFNQPQHF	TGTGCCAGCAGTTATCGAGGGTTCAATCAGCCCCAGCATTTT
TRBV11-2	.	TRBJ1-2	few	CASSALRHKFNGYTF	TGTGCCAGCAGCGCCCTTCGGCACAAGTTTAATGGCTACACCTTC
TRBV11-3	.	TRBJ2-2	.	CASRTAQGGTGELFF	TGTGCCAGCAGAACCGCACAGGGGGGGACCGGGGAGCTGTTTTTT
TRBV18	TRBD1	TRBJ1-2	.	CASSHATGVSYGYTF	TGTGCCAGCTCACACGCGACAGGGGTGAGCTATGGCTACACCTTC
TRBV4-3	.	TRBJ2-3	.	CASSPRGGGGYTQYF	TGCGCCAGCAGCCCCAGAGGGGGGGGCGGGTATACGCAGTATTTT
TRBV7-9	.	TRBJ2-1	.	CASSWEGGTGPYNEQFF	TGTGCCAGCAGCTGGGAGGGTGGGACAGGACCCTACAATGAGCAGTTCTTC
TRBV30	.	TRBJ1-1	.	CAWNRVTEAFF	TGTGCCTGGAACAGGGTCACTGAAGCTTTCTTT
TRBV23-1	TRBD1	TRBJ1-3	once	CASRPDRGSGNTIYF	TGCGCCAGCAGACCCGACAGGGGAAGTGGAAACACCATATATTTT
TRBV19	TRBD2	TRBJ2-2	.	CASSIGGSGRTGELFF	TGTGCCAGTAGTATAGGGGGTAGCGGGAGGACCGGGGAGCTGTTTTTT
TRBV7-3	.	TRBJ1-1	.	CASSRGPWEPEAFF	TGTGCCAGCAGCCGGGGGCCCTGGGAGCCTGAAGCTTTCTTT
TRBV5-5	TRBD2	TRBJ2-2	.	CASSFRGLAGVTGELFF	TGTGCCAGCAGCTTCCGAGGACTAGCGGGGGTCACCGGGGAGCTGTTTTTT
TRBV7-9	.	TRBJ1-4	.	CASSPGYSNEKLFF	TGTGCCAGCAGTCCAGGATACTCTAATGAAAAACTGTTTTTT
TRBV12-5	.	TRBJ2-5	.	CASGIGLQETQYF	TGTGCTAGCGGAATCGGACTCCAAGAGACCCAGTACTTC